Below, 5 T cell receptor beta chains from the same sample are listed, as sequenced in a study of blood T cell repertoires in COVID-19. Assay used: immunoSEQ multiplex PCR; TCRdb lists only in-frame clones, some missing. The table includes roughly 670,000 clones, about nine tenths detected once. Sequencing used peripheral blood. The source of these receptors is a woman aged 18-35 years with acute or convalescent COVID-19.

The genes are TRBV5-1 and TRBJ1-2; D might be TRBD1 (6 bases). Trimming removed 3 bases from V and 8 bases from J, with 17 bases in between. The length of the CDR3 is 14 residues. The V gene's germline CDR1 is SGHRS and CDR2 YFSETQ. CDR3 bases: TGCGCCAGCAGCTGGGGGGGCCAACGTGAGGGCTACACCTTC. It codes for CASSWGGQREGYTF.

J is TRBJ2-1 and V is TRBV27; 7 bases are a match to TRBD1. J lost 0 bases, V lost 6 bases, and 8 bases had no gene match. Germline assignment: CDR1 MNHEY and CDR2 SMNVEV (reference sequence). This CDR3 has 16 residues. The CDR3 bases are TGTGCCAGCAGGGTTACGACAGGGAGCTCCTACAATGAGCAGTTCTTC. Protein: CASRVTTGSSYNEQFF.

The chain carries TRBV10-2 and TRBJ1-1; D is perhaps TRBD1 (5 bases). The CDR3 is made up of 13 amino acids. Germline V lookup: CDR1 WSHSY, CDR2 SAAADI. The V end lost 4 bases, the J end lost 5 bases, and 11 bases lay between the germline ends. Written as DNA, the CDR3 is TGCGCCAGCAGTGGCAGGGATGGAACTGAAGCTTTCTTT. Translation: CASSGRDGTEAFF.

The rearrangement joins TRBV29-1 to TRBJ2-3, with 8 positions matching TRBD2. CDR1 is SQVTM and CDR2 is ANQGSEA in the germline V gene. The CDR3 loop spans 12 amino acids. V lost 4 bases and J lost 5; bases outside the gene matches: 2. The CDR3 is CSVAGGVDTQYF. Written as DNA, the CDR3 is TGCAGCGTTGCCGGGGGGGTAGATACGCAGTATTTT.

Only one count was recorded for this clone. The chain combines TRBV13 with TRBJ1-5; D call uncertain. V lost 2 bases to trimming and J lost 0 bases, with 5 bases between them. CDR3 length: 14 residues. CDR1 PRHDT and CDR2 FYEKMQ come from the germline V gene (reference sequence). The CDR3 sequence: CASSLYNSNQPQHF. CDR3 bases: TGTGCCAGCAGCTTATACAATAGCAATCAGCCCCAGCATTTT. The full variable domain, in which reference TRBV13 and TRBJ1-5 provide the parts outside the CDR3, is AAGVIQSPRHLIKEKRETATLKCYPIPRHDTVYWYQQGPGQDPQFLISFYEKMQSDKGSIPDRFSAQQFSDYHSELNMSSLELGDSALYFCASSLYNSNQPQHFGDGTRLSIL.